Below, 24 T cell receptor beta chains from the same sample are listed, as sequenced in a study of CD8 T cells in ankylosing spondylitis. TCRdb re-called the 5' RACE reads with MiXCR, one entry per CDR3 protein. The data contain 200,000 to 250,000 distinct CDR3 sequences, about 7.3% of them seen just once; the ten biggest clones take up about 14%. For these TCRs, the target antigens are not known. Whole-study findings and limits: A TCR beta motif of several highly homologous variants seemed to mark ankylosing spondylitis blood.

The sequenced sample consisted of blood, either unsorted or a sorted T cell fraction (not recorded which). These receptors came from a male donor with ankylosing spondylitis.

This clonotype occurred a few times. The chain is built from TRBV4-3 and TRBJ1-1, with D unresolved. The germline V gene has CDR1 LGHNA and CDR2 YSLEER. CDR3 length: 14 residues. V lost 0 bases to trimming and J lost 4 bases, with 9 bases between them. CDR3 region: CASSQEGWVTEAFF. The CDR3 DNA sequence: TGCGCCAGCAGCCAAGAGGGATGGGTCACTGAAGCTTTCTTT.

This clonotype occurred many times. V usage is TRBV20-1 and J usage is TRBJ1-4, with TRBD1 matching over 10 bases. Germline CDR1 and CDR2: DFQATT and SNEGSKA (reference sequence). This CDR3 contains 15 residues. With V trimmed by 0 bases and J by 7 bases, 5 bases remained unmatched. The CDR3 loop reads CSARDGTGDREKLFF. The CDR3 region has the DNA TGCAGTGCTAGAGATGGGACAGGGGATCGTGAAAAACTGTTTTTT.

The chain combines TRBV10-3 with TRBJ2-7; D unclear. CDR1 is ENHRY and CDR2 is SYGVKD in the germline V gene. The germline V and J ends were trimmed by 0 bases and 3 bases, with 15 bases remaining between them. This CDR3 is built from 16 residues. CDR3 sequence: CAISESAQRTIYEQYF. CDR3 bases: TGTGCCATCAGTGAGTCCGCCCAGAGAACAATCTACGAGCAGTACTTC.

This clonotype was detected ten times or more. The chain is built from TRBV25-1 and TRBJ2-5; D gene ambiguous. With 3 bases removed from V and 2 bases from J, the gap between germline ends came to 7 bases. From germline, CDR1 is MGHDK and CDR2 SYGVNS. CDR3 length: 13 amino acids. CDR3 sequence reads: CASSEADQETQYF. Here the CDR3 DNA reads TGTGCCAGCAGTGAGGCAGATCAAGAGACCCAGTACTTC.

The V call is TRBV20-1, the J call TRBJ2-1; 8 nucleotides line up with TRBD2. Trimming at V came to 8 bases and at J to 8 bases, leaving 8 bases not matched to a gene. This CDR3 comprises 12 residues. Germline assignment: CDR1 DFQATT and CDR2 SNEGSKA (reference sequence). The CDR3 loop is CSPVGGAYEQFF. The CDR3, as DNA: TGCAGTCCTGTCGGGGGGGCATATGAGCAGTTCTTC.

This clonotype was seen only a few times. The chain uses TRBV6-5 and TRBJ1-2; TRBD1 might be the D (6 bases). The germline V gene has CDR1 MNHEY and CDR2 SVGAGI. Trimming took 0 bases from V and 4 from J, leaving 12 bases between them. The CDR3 extends over 15 amino acids. The CDR3 nucleotides are TGTGCCAGCAGTTACTCTCAGGACAGCCCCTATGGCTACACCTTC. Encoded protein: CASSYSQDSPYGYTF.

The chain is built from TRBV29-1 and TRBJ1-1; 7 bases match TRBD1. The junction had 9 bases not matched to a gene; V was cut back by 7 bases and J by 4 bases. Germline V gene lookup returns CDR1 SQVTM and CDR2 ANQGSEA. The CDR3 has 13 amino acids. Here the CDR3 DNA reads TGCAGCGCCTCTTCAGGGGGGGGCACTGAAGCTTTCTTT. Amino acids: CSASSGGGTEAFF.

This clonotype was observed at least ten times. J is TRBJ2-5 and V is TRBV7-9; tentatively, D is TRBD1 or TRBD2 (5 bases each). V lost 6 bases, J lost 5 bases, and 22 bases lay in between. Germline V lookup: CDR1 SEHNR, CDR2 FQNEAQ (reference sequence). The CDR3 runs to 16 residues. DNA for the CDR3: TGTGCCAGCAGACCAAGAACCGGGACCACAGGCGAGACCCAGTACTTC. Translated, it gives CASRPRTGTTGETQYF.

This clonotype was observed at least ten times. The genes are TRBV12-3 or TRBV12-4 and TRBJ2-1; TRBD2 might be the D (7 bases). The CDR3 has 15 amino acids. Trimming took 5 bases from V and 7 from J, leaving 18 bases between them. This CDR3 reads CASSPQGWGLNEQFF. The DNA for the CDR3 is TGTGCCAGCAGTCCTCAGGGGTGGGGACTAAATGAGCAGTTCTTC.

This CDR3 is CAISEGGGLYGYTF. The CDR3 DNA reads as TGTGCCATCAGTGAAGGAGGGGGCCTATATGGCTACACCTTC. The chain uses TRBV10-3 and TRBJ1-2, with 7 bases that match TRBD1. Trimming cost V 3 bases and J 5 bases; bases outside gene matches: 6. This CDR3 comprises 14 residues. Germline values: CDR1 ENHRY, CDR2 SYGVKD.

This clonotype was found many times. The rearrangement joins TRBV12-3 or TRBV12-4 to TRBJ1-1; D might be TRBD1 (6 bases). This CDR3 comprises 14 residues. The V and J ends lost 3 bases and 3 bases respectively, with 11 bases between them. CDR3 region: CASSLSRGDTEAFF. The CDR3 coding sequence is TGTGCCAGCAGTTTGTCCAGGGGAGACACTGAAGCTTTCTTT.

In its sample, this clonotype was seen many times. The chain has TRBV20-1 and TRBJ2-7; a weak D match, TRBD2 (5 bases). This CDR3 spans 15 amino acids. CDR1 DFQATT and CDR2 SNEGSKA come from the germline V gene (reference sequence). V was cut by 2 bases and J by 2 bases, with 16 bases left in between. The chain's CDR3 is CSARLREGTPYEQYF. CDR3 coding DNA: TGCAGTGCTAGACTTCGAGAGGGTACCCCCTACGAGCAGTACTTC.

The chain employs TRBV5-5 and TRBJ2-2; D is possibly TRBD1 (6 bases). The CDR3 covers 15 residues. The germline V gene encodes CDR1 SGHKS and CDR2 YYEKEE (reference sequence). Trimming shortened V by 1 base and J by 6 bases, and 13 bases separated the two germline ends. The CDR3 here is CASSLLQGRSGELFF. The CDR3, as DNA: TGTGCCAGCAGCTTGTTACAGGGTAGATCCGGGGAGCTGTTTTTT.

This clonotype is labeled as medium-sized. This chain connects TRBV12-3 or TRBV12-4 to TRBJ1-2; D not certain. The CDR3 runs 14 residues. V shed 6 bases and J shed 5 bases, with 16 bases lying between them. The chain's CDR3 is CASSDSLMAYGYTF. CDR3 sequence (DNA): TGTGCCAGCAGCGACTCTTTGATGGCTTATGGCTACACCTTC.

This clonotype was recorded at least ten times. This chain uses TRBV10-1 with TRBJ2-7; TRBD1 is a possible D gene (6 bases). The CDR3 length is 15 residues. V was pared by 2 bases and J by 2 bases, with 13 bases between. From germline, CDR1 is WNHNN and CDR2 SYGVQD (reference sequence). The CDR3 protein is CASSERGTGTYEQYF. CDR3 sequence (DNA): TGCGCCAGCAGTGAGAGGGGGACCGGCACCTACGAGCAGTACTTC.

The chain combines TRBV10-1 with TRBJ1-1; D is undetermined. This CDR3 has 13 amino acids. From germline, CDR1 is WNHNN and CDR2 SYGVQD (reference sequence). The V end was cut by 3 bases, the J end by 8 bases, with 13 bases between. This chain's CDR3 is CASSDGLREEAFF. The CDR3 region has the DNA TGCGCCAGCAGTGACGGCCTTAGGGAAGAAGCTTTCTTT.

At least ten counts were recorded for this clonotype. The chain carries TRBV4-2 and TRBJ2-7; the match to TRBD2 covers 7 bases. The CDR3 covers 15 residues. The ends lost 1 base at V and 6 bases at J; junction bases unmatched: 9. Germline V gene sequence: CDR1 LGHNA, CDR2 YNFKEQ. The CDR3 coding sequence is TGTGCCAGCAGCCAAGGTACTAGCGCTTTTGGCGAGCAGTACTTC. Translation gives CASSQGTSAFGEQYF.

This clonotype was counted at least ten times. The CDR3 DNA follows: TGTGCCAGCAGCGTAGAAGCCCCGCAAGGCGGGCAGTTCTTC. This sequence encodes CASSVEAPQGGQFF. V and J are TRBV7-8 and TRBJ2-1; no definite D call. Trimming removed 5 bases from V and 12 bases from J, with 20 bases in between. Per germline, CDR1 SGHVS and CDR2 FQNEAQ. The CDR3 contains 14 residues.

This clonotype has a handful of counts. The chain couples TRBV7-2 to TRBJ2-1; the match to TRBD1 covers 12 bases. This CDR3 has 15 amino acids. V trimming: 5 bases; J trimming: 13 bases; junction bases outside the gene matches: 12. The germline CDR1 and CDR2 sequences are SGHTA and FQGNSA. This chain's CDR3 is CASSPRDRGPDRQFF. CDR3 bases: TGTGCCAGCAGCCCCCGGGACAGGGGGCCAGATCGACAGTTCTTC.

This clonotype was picked up many times. J is TRBJ2-1 and V is TRBV10-3; D is undetermined. The CDR3 consists of 15 residues. Trimming removed 2 bases at V and 2 bases at J, with 10 bases between. Germline CDR1 is ENHRY and CDR2 is SYGVKD. The CDR3 region is CAISEVGLAYNEQFF. The CDR3 DNA follows: TGTGCCATCAGTGAGGTAGGGTTGGCCTACAATGAGCAGTTCTTC.

The rearrangement uses TRBV6-2 or TRBV6-3 and TRBJ1-5; 9 nucleotides match TRBD1. CDR3 size: 14 residues. V lost 4 bases to trimming and J lost 7 bases; unmatched junction nucleotides: 5. Germline V gives CDR1 MNHEY, CDR2 SVGEGT. The CDR3 DNA follows: TGTGCCAGCAGTTGGGGGACAGGGAACCAGCCCCAGCATTTT. This encodes CASSWGTGNQPQHF.

This clonotype has a handful of counts. The J gene is TRBJ1-1, the V gene TRBV6-2 or TRBV6-3; D not certain. The CDR3 spans 15 residues. V lost 2 bases and J 5 bases, leaving 15 bases between the germline ends. Germline V CDR1 and CDR2: MNHEY, SVGEGT. CDR3 nucleotide sequence: TGTGCCAGCAGTTACCTCCGGGAAACGTGGACTGAAGCTTTCTTT. It specifies CASSYLRETWTEAFF.

This clonotype occurred a few times. The chain is built from TRBV18 and TRBJ2-4; TRBD1 matches 9 bases. J gave up 1 base and V 3 bases, and 4 bases lay outside the gene matches. Germline CDR1 and CDR2: KGHSH and LQKENI. This CDR3 has 16 residues. The CDR3 region is CASSPDRGEAKNIQYF. The CDR3 nucleotides read TGTGCCAGCTCACCGGACAGGGGAGAGGCCAAAAACATTCAGTACTTC.

This clonotype has only a few counts. One end of the junction is discordant with germline, which a read error may explain. The rearrangement joins TRBV20-1 to TRBJ2-1; 7 bases map to TRBD1. Germline CDR1 DFQATT, CDR2 SNEGSKA (reference sequence). There are 11 residues in the CDR3. The CDR3 nucleotides are TGCAGTGCGCTACAGGGGCGTGGGTTCCTCTTC. Translating gives CSALQGRGFLF.